The entry below gives a single T cell receptor beta chain sequence along with its context. Its antigen is unknown. Qualities for individual bases were not recorded, and no much larger clone is one base off. The cohort was made up of roughly 670 healthy bone marrow donors. All cohort members were sampled while nominally healthy, although unrecorded immune exposures were likely present. The donor tested CMV seronegative, placing the donor among the approximately 400 seronegative members of the cohort. Every donor gave a peripheral blood sample, and the peripheral blood mononuclear cells from that sample were used for TCR beta sequencing. The Qiagen DNeasy Blood Extraction Kit was used to extract genomic DNA from the blood cell samples. These data belong to a study of cytomegalovirus exposure and HLA in healthy donors (dated by TCRdb to between 2016 and 2019). Context from the whole study: An earlier analysis of 587 of the donors reported 250 to 300 Gb of sequence data and 100 million to 140 million unique TCR beta sequences from 150 million to 200 million T cells. About 300 gigabases of sequencing data and around 85 million unique TCR sequences made up an early release that covered about 640 HLA-typed donors. Of the 350 to 450 genotyped donors, roughly 80% were placed in the genetic ancestry cluster associated with self-reported Caucasian donors. The study was designed to test whether signatures of past pathogen exposure could be identified by cataloging public T cell receptors. Using immunosequencing, the study profiled T cell repertoires from 500 to 800 subjects and related those repertoires to cytomegalovirus serostatus. A separate validation cohort of 90 to 150 different subjects was used in addition to the roughly 670-subject first cohort. To predict cytomegalovirus infection status, the study brought together high-throughput TCR immunosequencing, statistical association of individual TCRs with disease status, and machine learning. A later analysis re-analyzed previously published TCR beta repertoires from about 600 donors and added high-resolution HLA genotyping to study TCR occurrence patterns. Rather than drawing on any new phenotypic data, the later analysis identified candidate immune exposures from TCR beta sequences and the way those sequences occurred across donors. To decide whether each TCR beta V gene segment behaved as functional or pseudogenic, an earlier analysis of some 570 of the donors relied on high-throughput TCR beta sequencing. Donor age, sex, ethnicity and CMV serostatus were compiled alongside the repertoire data. A later genetic analysis took genome-wide SNP genotypes for about 65% of the roughly 670 donors and used that subset as a discovery cohort. Every repertoire in the discovery cohort had been generated on one and the same sequencing platform. Both class I and class II loci were covered by HLA typing, at four-digit resolution. The number of typed donors differed by locus: roughly 620-640 for A, B, C, DRB1 and DQB1; 500 to 550 for DQA1; 606 for DPA1; and some 450 for DPB1. Roughly five DR-DQ haplotypes were handled as single units for association and clustering because linkage in the cohort was strong. Among roughly 400 genotyped donors of the cohort, an average of approximately 200,000 unique TCR beta nucleotide sequences was sequenced per donor, of which about 19% were non-productive. The study at large found these results: Immune exposure information for the cohort was limited to CMV serostatus. Broadly in line with IMGT annotations, most TCR beta V segments showed up in productive rearrangements about 87% or about 30% of the time in an earlier analysis of approximately 640 of the donors. In a later analysis, TCR association rates were found to vary across HLA loci, with the most associated TCRs seen for DRB1 alleles and the fewest for HLA-C alleles. About 17 rarely observed V segments, including chromosome 9 orphons, were excluded from the earlier analysis of some 590 of the donors because counts were too low. It was suggested by the authors that the approach could potentially be generalized to other disease states and immunological phenotypes. A later analysis found that HLA-associated TCR beta chains were more clonally expanded and had lower generation probabilities than equally common non-associated chains. Strong co-occurrence of HLA alleles, especially DR and DQ, made assigning TCR associations to individual alleles difficult. Some IMGT-functional V segments, including TRBV6-2 and TRBV6-3, could not be distinguished by the 87-base-pair reads and were therefore excluded. The sequencing pipeline was judged likely to have produced a cluster of highly shared sequence variants as a technical artifact. Most CMV-associated TCR beta chains appeared to be HLA-restricted in a later analysis, and the HLA associations seemed to be driven largely by CMV exposure. In a later genetic analysis, a missense DCLRE1C variant was associated with V-gene and J-gene trimming of TCR beta chains, and the association was replicated in an independent cohort. A further reported finding was that TCR beta sequences accurately predicted the HLA-A and HLA-B alleles for most subjects in the first cohort. Across donors, most TCR sequences were observed very rarely, whereas some public TCRs were present in many individuals. In vitro tests confirmed that a few of the cytomegalovirus-associated TCR beta chains recognize cytomegalovirus antigens. At a false discovery rate of 0.05, a later analysis linked fewer than 20,000 TCR beta sequences to specific HLA alleles. The cohort was sequenced for TCR beta chains only, and without alpha or paired-chain data the features that could be detected were limited. Presence/absence analyses assumed roughly uniform sequencing depth across donors, an assumption that may not hold. Several of the top co-occurrence clusters appeared to be linked to parvovirus B19, influenza, CMV and Epstein-Barr virus, according to a later analysis. Because some donors lacked HLA typing at each locus, the association tests relied only on the typed subset. The study gave a list of some 150 TCR beta chains associated with cytomegalovirus. Correlated functional status among segregating V segments might reflect linkage disequilibrium, but an unknown experimental factor could not be ruled out. In both the original and validation cohorts, the classifier was reported to diagnose cytomegalovirus status with high specificity and sensitivity. In a later genetic analysis, fewer N-insertions in productive TCRs were reported among donors in an Asian-associated ancestry cluster than the approximately 710-donor mean.

CDR3 length: 14 amino acids, cysteine to phenylalanine. This entry keeps only the CDR3 DNA: 42 bases, framed from base 1. Reading the germline V gene gives CDR1 SGHRS and CDR2 YFSETQ. V is shortened by 4 bases, J by 10 bases, and the region joining them spans 15 bases. Library preparation was by the immunoSEQ multiplex PCR assay. For the multiplex PCR, a mixture combining 60 forward primers for TCR Vbeta segments and 13 reverse primers for TCR Jbeta segments was used. The CDR3 region of rearranged TCR beta genes was amplified from genomic DNA by a multiplex PCR assay. Amplified TCR beta libraries were sequenced as 87-base-pair reads on the Illumina HiSeq System. The authors processed their data as follows. Across the roughly 670 repertoires, a later analysis counted some 81 million unique TCR beta chains, around 10 million of which were shared by at least two donors. To remove PCR and sequencing errors, raw reads were error-corrected and collapsed into unique sequences using a nearest-neighbor algorithm that merged closely related sequences. Alignment of CDR3 sequences to IMGT reference sequences was used to assign V, D and J gene segments. For a sequence to be retained, a match of at least six nucleotides was required to both a V gene segment and a J gene segment. A rearrangement counted as productive if the CDR3 had no stop codons and remained in frame with V and J, and every other rearrangement counted as non-productive. CDR3 was defined by IMGT convention, running from the second conserved V-encoded cysteine to the conserved J-encoded phenylalanine. In an earlier analysis of more than 550 of the donors, sequences lacking an unambiguous match to a single V gene segment were excluded. An earlier analysis of 587 of the donors classified V segments as functional when productive rearrangements were above 56.7% and as segregating when the standard deviation between donors was above 5%. A statistical classification framework was developed to diagnose cytomegalovirus status using the catalog of TCR beta chain sequences. In a later analysis, V and J genes were assigned by comparing TCR nucleotide sequences against IMGT/GENE-DB human TR gene sequences. Using the TCRdist pipeline, a later analysis assigned CDR3 sequences along with most-parsimonious VDJ recombination scenarios. A later analysis defined each TCR beta chain by its CDR3 amino acid sequence plus V-gene family, and excluded reads lacking a unique V-gene family. In a later analysis, approximately 640 highly shared, low-generation-probability nucleotide sequences were removed to address suspected cross-contamination and a sequencing artifact. For each public chain, a later analysis derived a clonal expansion index from normalized ranks of inferred template counts within each repertoire. In a later analysis, generation probabilities were computed using a VDJ recombination model fitted to out-of-frame rearrangements, and the results were checked against IGoR. In a later analysis, hypergeometric tests were used to score TCR-TCR, TCR-HLA and TCR-CMV co-occurrence, with a repertoire-size bias correction applied to TCR pairs. To estimate false discovery rates, a later analysis permuted the HLA or CMV assignments 20 times. In a later analysis, co-occurring TCRs were grouped with DBSCAN, and TCRdist sequence similarity was added when clustering was performed within HLA-allele-positive subsets. Co-occurrence clustering excluded repertoires with fewer than 30,000 or more than 120,000 public chains, plus five with anomalous nucleotide sharing. TCRdb mirrors the immuneACCESS table, restricted to in-frame sequences. Some clones are absent from its copies; in checked studies, under half trace to an unresolved V gene, and the reason for the others is unknown. The DNA gave D and trimming, while V, J and clone size come from that table. This sample has approximately 150,000 clones in its table, and approximately 71% of those were observed once. Approximately 1.5% of the sample is taken by the ten largest.

The TCR originated in a man aged 50-59 years in good health and CMV-seronegative. Sequencing was performed on PBMCs. Recombination joined TRBV5-1 with TRBJ2-6; matching of 6 bases hints at TRBD1 as the D gene. The bases are TGCGCCAGCAGCCCCCTCGGGACAAGTAACGTCCTGACTTTC. Translated, this gives CASSPLGTSNVLTF.